A selection of T cell receptor beta chains follows, all from one sample in a study of blood T cell repertoires in COVID-19. Method: immunoSEQ multiplex PCR; TCRdb's copy keeps in-frame clones and lacks some. The table lists tens of thousands of clones, roughly nine tenths of them singletons, with about 10% in the top ten. Sequenced sample: peripheral blood. These receptors came from a man older than 75 with acute or convalescent COVID-19. Both conserved end residues are part of each CDR3. Each record gives: clone size, V gene, J gene, D gene, CDR3 protein, CDR3 DNA. The D gene is left open where the match is weak. Part of the rows lack a size; the others show once, few, many or a class for expanded clones.

>once|TRBV19|TRBJ2-5|TRBD2
CASSGTSGRTETQYF
TGTGCCTCCTCCGGGACTAGCGGGAGGACAGAGACCCAGTACTTC
>once|TRBV7-3|TRBJ1-1|TRBD1
CASSSFNRGPESETEAFF
TGTGCCAGCAGCTCCTTTAACAGGGGGCCGGAATCGGAGACTGAAGCTTTCTTT
>.|TRBV19|TRBJ1-5|.
CASSITDNQPQHF
TGTGCCAGTAGTATAACAGATAATCAGCCCCAGCATTTT
>.|TRBV10-2|TRBJ2-1|TRBD2
CASSGLAGGGNEQFF
TGCGCCAGCAGTGGACTAGCGGGAGGGGGGAATGAGCAGTTCTTC
>.|TRBV12-3/TRBV12-4|TRBJ2-3|.
CASSSPTDTQYF
TGTGCCAGCAGTTCCCCAACAGATACGCAGTATTTT
>.|TRBV10-3|TRBJ1-2|.
CAISESNRANYGYTF
TGTGCCATCAGTGAGTCGAATCGAGCTAACTATGGCTACACCTTC
>.|TRBV5-1|TRBJ2-1|.
CASSLGAGNLNEQFF
TGCGCCAGCAGCTTGGGGGCGGGGAACCTCAATGAGCAGTTCTTC
>.|TRBV7-2|TRBJ2-5|TRBD1
CASSLNSPGGETQYF
TGTGCCAGCAGCTTAAATTCCCCAGGGGGAGAGACCCAGTACTTC
>once|TRBV19|TRBJ2-7|TRBD1
CASSPGTGGVYEQYF
TGTGCCAGTAGTCCAGGGACAGGGGGCGTCTACGAGCAGTACTTC
>.|TRBV3-1/TRBV3-2|TRBJ2-5|.
CASSQGTFQETQYF
TGTGCCAGCAGCCAAGGGACTTTCCAAGAGACCCAGTACTTC
>many|TRBV6-6|TRBJ2-2|.
CASSSRGLTGELFF
TGTGCCAGCAGTTCTAGAGGCCTTACCGGGGAGCTGTTTTTT
>.|TRBV24-1|TRBJ2-2|.
CATSDTDPRRPPGELFF
TGTGCCACCAGTGATACCGACCCCCGGAGGCCCCCCGGGGAGCTGTTTTTT
>.|TRBV6-6|TRBJ1-3|.
CASSSTGSGGNTIYF
TGTGCCAGCAGTTCGACAGGTTCAGGAGGAAACACCATATATTTT
>.|TRBV7-2|TRBJ1-2|TRBD1
CASSSRTGNGYTF
TGTGCCAGCAGCTCCCGGACAGGGAATGGCTACACCTTC
>.|TRBV7-9|TRBJ2-1|TRBD1
CASSSGTGSYNEQFF
TGTGCCAGCAGCTCCGGGACAGGCTCCTACAATGAGCAGTTCTTC
>.|TRBV19|TRBJ2-2|TRBD1
CASSLRDRRYTGELFF
TGTGCCAGTAGCCTCCGGGACAGGAGGTACACCGGGGAGCTGTTTTTT
>.|TRBV3-1/TRBV3-2|TRBJ2-5|.
CASSAGTLETQYF
TGTGCCAGCAGTGCCGGGACTTTGGAGACCCAGTACTTC
>once|TRBV7-9|TRBJ1-2|.
CASSLLDYGYTF
TGTGCCAGCAGCTTACTTGACTATGGCTACACCTTC
>once|TRBV4-1|TRBJ2-5|.
CASSQDQAGRKTQYF
TGCGCCAGCAGCCAAGATCAGGCAGGGCGGAAGACCCAGTACTTC
>.|TRBV24-1|TRBJ2-5|TRBD1
CATSDSARTGVETQYF
TGTGCCACCAGTGATTCCGCCCGGACAGGGGTAGAGACCCAGTACTTC
>.|TRBV5-1|TRBJ2-7|.
CASSLGGADPGEQYF
TGCGCCAGCAGCTTGGGAGGAGCGGACCCCGGCGAGCAGTACTTC
>.|TRBV6-6|TRBJ2-7|.
CASSPTGSSYEQYF
TGTGCCAGCAGTCCGACAGGATCCTCCTACGAGCAGTACTTC
>.|TRBV7-8|TRBJ2-5|TRBD2
CASSGRDQETQYF
TGTGCCAGCAGCGGGAGGGACCAAGAGACCCAGTACTTC
>.|TRBV7-2|TRBJ1-4|.
CASSSGGIREKLFF
TGTGCCAGCAGCAGCGGGGGGATACGTGAAAAACTGTTTTTT
>.|TRBV18|TRBJ1-1|TRBD1
CASLVTGRTEAFF
TGTGCCAGCTTAGTGACAGGGAGGACTGAAGCTTTCTTT
>.|TRBV19|TRBJ1-2|.
CASSPQVSSGYTF
TGTGCCAGTAGTCCCCAGGTATCAAGTGGCTACACCTTC
>once|TRBV18|TRBJ1-5|TRBD1
CASSPEGQPINQPQHF
TGTGCCAGCTCACCGGAGGGACAGCCCATAAATCAGCCCCAGCATTTT
>.|TRBV9|TRBJ2-3|.
CASSVTTGGSTDTQYF
TGTGCCAGCAGCGTAACCACGGGGGGCAGCACAGATACGCAGTATTTT
>.|TRBV3-1/TRBV3-2|TRBJ1-4|.
CASSQSRPTQGKEKLFF
TGTGCCAGCAGCCAAAGTCGGCCGACCCAGGGGAAGGAAAAACTGTTTTTT
>.|TRBV5-1|TRBJ2-3|TRBD1
CASSLGGSGTAGTDTQYF
TGCGCCAGCAGCTTGGGGGGCTCCGGGACAGCTGGCACAGATACGCAGTATTTT
>.|TRBV12-3/TRBV12-4|TRBJ2-3|.
CASSFGWADTQYF
TGTGCCAGCAGTTTCGGTTGGGCGGATACGCAGTATTTT
>.|TRBV19|TRBJ2-3|.
CASSIGDRSDTQYF
TGTGCCAGTAGTATCGGAGACAGGTCAGATACGCAGTATTTT
>.|TRBV11-2|TRBJ1-3|.
CASRFTSVEGNTIYF
TGTGCCAGCCGTTTTACGTCCGTAGAAGGAAACACCATATATTTT
>.|TRBV5-1|TRBJ2-7|TRBD1
CASSLGQGSYEQYF
TGCGCCAGCAGCTTGGGACAGGGCTCCTACGAGCAGTACTTC
>.|TRBV6-1|TRBJ2-1|.
CASSEQGSYNEQFF
TGTGCCAGCAGTGAACAGGGTTCCTACAATGAGCAGTTCTTC
>.|TRBV7-9|TRBJ1-4|.
CASSVWDTNEKLFF
TGTGCCAGCAGCGTCTGGGACACGAATGAAAAACTGTTTTTT
>few|TRBV5-1|TRBJ1-1|TRBD1
CASSSNSGQHTEAFF
TGCGCCAGCAGCTCTAACTCGGGACAGCACACTGAAGCTTTCTTT
>.|TRBV27|TRBJ1-2|TRBD1
CASSPGQVNYGYTF
TGTGCCAGCAGTCCGGGACAGGTTAACTATGGCTACACCTTC
>.|TRBV5-1|TRBJ2-3|.
CASSLQAFTDTQYF
TGCGCCAGCAGCTTACAGGCGTTCACAGATACGCAGTATTTT
>once|TRBV11-2|TRBJ1-5|.
CASSSGNQPQHF
TGTGCCAGCAGCTCAGGGAATCAGCCCCAGCATTTT
>once|TRBV5-1|TRBJ2-7|TRBD2
CASSLTTSGRYEQYF
TGCGCCAGCAGCTTAACTACTAGCGGTCGCTACGAGCAGTACTTC
>.|TRBV21-1|TRBJ1-3|.
CASSKAGYGVSGNTIYF
TGTGCCAGCAGCAAAGCCGGTTACGGGGTCTCTGGAAACACCATATATTTT
>.|TRBV12-5|TRBJ2-2|TRBD1
CASGWGQTANTGELFF
TGTGCTAGTGGTTGGGGACAGACCGCGAACACCGGGGAGCTGTTTTTT
>.|TRBV2|TRBJ2-1|.
CASSEGPVNEQFF
TGTGCCAGCAGTGAGGGCCCAGTTAATGAGCAGTTCTTC
>few|TRBV7-3|TRBJ1-4|TRBD1
CASSLRTGVATNEKLFF
TGTGCCAGCAGCTTAAGGACAGGGGTTGCAACTAATGAAAAACTGTTTTTT
>.|TRBV27|TRBJ2-3|TRBD2
CASSFRTSGRGDTQYF
TGTGCCAGCAGTTTCCGGACTAGCGGGAGAGGAGATACGCAGTATTTT
>.|TRBV5-1|TRBJ2-2|TRBD1
CASSFRQGRTGELFF
TGCGCCAGCAGCTTCAGACAGGGCCGAACCGGGGAGCTGTTTTTT
>.|TRBV30|TRBJ1-6|TRBD1
CAWSLGTVYNSPLHF
TGTGCCTGGAGTTTAGGGACAGTCTATAATTCACCCCTCCACTTT
>.|TRBV11-2|TRBJ2-5|.
CASSSVGETQYF
TGTGCCAGCAGTTCGGTCGGAGAGACCCAGTACTTC